The entry below describes one T cell receptor (beta chain). What it binds is not known. The data originate from a study of blood T cells in healthy people across ages. This CDR3 contains 16 residues. With V trimmed by 0 bases and J by 3 bases, 3 bases remained unmatched. Germline V gene sequence: CDR1 SGHRS, CDR2 YFSETQ. Study-wide findings and caveats: Samples with more naive T cells showed higher observed beta diversity.

Every sample had a minimum of 6 million PBMCs isolated. The authors ran a second PCR of roughly 7 to 11 cycles using a sample-barcoded 5' primer and a J-beta primer mix. TCRdb reanalysed the 5' RACE reads using MiXCR and keeps one entry per CDR3 protein. The repertoire consists of some 1 million distinct CDR3 sequences, with less than 50% occurring once and the leading ten covering about 19%. The chain joins TRBV5-1 to TRBJ2-5, with 12 nucleotides matching TRBD2. This sequence was found in a woman aged 55-69 years in good health. The sequencing input was blood. CDR3 DNA: TGCGCCAGCAGCTTGGCGACTAGCGGGGGAAAAGAGACCCAGTACTTC. Translating gives CASSLATSGGKETQYF.